The T cell receptor (beta chain) described here comes from a study of cytomegalovirus exposure and HLA in healthy donors. Study-level findings and limits: A highly shared variant cluster was judged a likely technical artifact. Previously analyzed data showed that most TCR beta V segments were productive at a frequency of about 87% or about 30%. Most TCR sequences proved rare, with some public TCRs found in many donors. Altogether, 150 to 200 TCR beta chains were recorded as cytomegalovirus-associated.

In its sample, this clone was seen a few times. Its specificity is not known. PCR used 60 Vbeta primers and 13 Jbeta primers. Sequencing was performed with immunoSEQ multiplex PCR; in TCRdb, only in-frame clones are kept and a portion is missing. The table lists around 300,000 clones, roughly two thirds of them singletons. Input material: PBMCs. This TCR was sampled from a female donor in good health and CMV-seronegative.

Here the CDR3 reads CASSPNPQGGQPQHF. Here the CDR3 DNA reads TGCGCCAGCAGCCCCAATCCACAGGGGGGTCAGCCCCAGCATTTT. The rearrangement joins TRBV4-1 to TRBJ1-5, with TRBD1 identical over 8 bases. Germline-derived CDR1 and CDR2 are MGHRA and YSYEKL. After removal of 4 bases from V and 6 bases from J, the junction contained 8 bases not matched to a gene. The CDR3 is 15 residues long.